One sample yielded the 27 T cell receptor beta chains listed below, sequenced in a study of blood T cell repertoires in COVID-19. Only in-frame clones appear in the TCRdb table, and some are missing; sequencing was by immunoSEQ multiplex PCR. The data hold 65,000 to 80,000 clones, with about 86% observed a single time. Material: peripheral blood. These receptors all stem from a man aged 80 or over in a cohort sampled during active COVID-19.

This clone has only one observation. CDR3 amino acids: CASSPDRKETQYF. Here the CDR3 DNA reads TGCGCCAGCAGCCCGGACAGAAAAGAGACCCAGTACTTC. This sequence joins TRBV5-1 and TRBJ2-5, with a possible D match to TRBD1 (6 bases). Per the germline V gene, CDR1 is SGHRS and CDR2 is YFSETQ. The CDR3 runs to 13 residues. V was pared by 4 bases and J by 3 bases, with 10 bases between.

This chain connects TRBV19 to TRBJ1-4; unclear D gene. Germline CDR1 LNHDA, CDR2 SQIVND (reference sequence). V was shortened by 0 bases and J by 7 bases, with 6 bases between the two germline ends. The CDR3 consists of 13 residues. The CDR3: CASSIDASEKLFF. CDR3 DNA: TGTGCCAGTAGTATAGACGCTAGTGAAAAACTGTTTTTT.

This sequence joins TRBV5-1 and TRBJ2-2; D may be TRBD2 (6 bases). Germline lookup yields CDR1 SGHRS and CDR2 YFSETQ. Trimming stripped 4 bases from V and 7 bases from J, with 17 bases between. This CDR3 contains 15 residues. CDR3 coding DNA: TGCGCCAGCAGCAACCCGATTGGGAGGAGCGGGGAGCTGTTTTTT. Amino acids: CASSNPIGRSGELFF.

The rearrangement joins TRBV28 to TRBJ2-3; maybe TRBD2 (6 bases). The germline V gene has CDR1 MDHEN and CDR2 SYDVKM. V was clipped by 5 bases and J by 1 base, with 16 bases between them. The length of the CDR3 is 16 residues. CDR3 sequence: CASSQTSRVGTDTQYF. DNA of the CDR3: TGTGCCAGCAGTCAGACTAGTAGGGTCGGCACAGATACGCAGTATTTT. The full variable domain, completed using reference TRBV28 and TRBJ2-3, is DVKVTQSSRYLVKRTGEKVFLECVQDMDHENMFWYRQDPGLGLRLIYFSYDVKMKEKGDIPEGYSVSREKKERFSLILESASTNQTSMYLCASSQTSRVGTDTQYFGPGTRLTVL.

The chain uses TRBV29-1 and TRBJ2-1, with D tentatively TRBD2 (7 bases). CDR1 is SQVTM, CDR2 ANQGSEA, per germline. The CDR3 has 16 residues. Between the trimmed V and J ends, which lost 5 bases and 6 bases, there was a span of 23 bases. DNA of the CDR3: TGCAGCGTTCGACTCAAACAGGGAGGGGTTGGCAATGAGCAGTTCTTC. It codes for CSVRLKQGGVGNEQFF.

The count of this clone is one. The chain combines TRBV4-2 with TRBJ2-1, with TRBD2 matching 16 bases. CDR1 LGHNA and CDR2 YNFKEQ come from the germline V gene. The V gene end was trimmed by 3 bases and the J gene end by 7 bases; junction bases not matched to a gene: 6. The CDR3 has 17 residues. In nucleotides, the CDR3 is TGTGCCAGCAGCCATCCCGGGACTAGCGGGGGGGCAAATGAGCAGTTCTTC. It specifies CASSHPGTSGGANEQFF.

V is TRBV3-1 (or the pseudogene TRBV3-2) and J is TRBJ2-5; D possibly corresponds to TRBD2 (6 bases). Germline-derived CDR1 and CDR2 are LGHDT and YNNKEL (reference sequence). V lost 0 bases to trimming and J lost 5 bases, with 7 bases between them. The length of the CDR3 is 13 residues. CDR3 nucleotides: TGTGCCAGCAGCCAAGATGGGGGGGAGACCCAGTACTTC. Protein: CASSQDGGETQYF.

The J gene is TRBJ2-7, the V gene TRBV6-6, with 9 bases fitting TRBD1. The CDR3 has 13 residues. V shed 6 bases and J 4 bases; nucleotides not matched to a gene: 4. The germline CDR1 and CDR2 sequences are MNHNY and SVGAGI (reference sequence). This chain's CDR3 is CASRTGGGYEQYV. DNA of the CDR3: TGTGCCAGCAGAACAGGGGGCGGTTACGAGCAGTACGTC.

This rearrangement joins TRBV15 to TRBJ1-2; 10 nucleotides line up with TRBD1. The J segment lost 8 bases and the V segment lost 3 bases, leaving 9 bases of the junction unmatched. The CDR3 totals 15 residues. CDR1 is LNHNV and CDR2 is YYDKDF in the germline V gene (reference sequence). CDR3 sequence: CATSSSGQGFGGYTF. CDR3 nucleotide sequence: TGTGCCACCAGCAGCTCGGGACAGGGGTTCGGAGGCTACACCTTC.

The V gene is TRBV29-1, the J gene TRBJ1-2, with a possible D match to TRBD1 (6 bases). The germline V gene has CDR1 SQVTM and CDR2 ANQGSEA. The CDR3 is made up of 11 amino acids. Deletions cut 2 bases from V and 5 bases from J, with 6 bases between. The DNA of the CDR3 is TGCAGCGTTGAAACAGGGTATGGCTACACCTTC. It is translated as CSVETGYGYTF.

J is TRBJ2-1 and V is TRBV19, with 7 bases identical to TRBD2. The J segment lost 0 bases and the V segment lost 4 bases, leaving 3 bases of the junction unmatched. Germline V gives CDR1 LNHDA, CDR2 SQIVND (reference sequence). The CDR3 consists of 15 residues. As DNA, the CDR3 is TGTGCCAGTAGTAAACCTAGCGGCTCCTACAATGAGCAGTTCTTC. Protein sequence: CASSKPSGSYNEQFF.

The chain combines TRBV27 with TRBJ2-2; D remains ambiguous. The CDR3 is 16 residues long. Germline V gives CDR1 MNHEY, CDR2 SMNVEV (reference sequence). The V end lost 3 bases, the J end lost 3 bases, and 14 bases lay between the germline ends. CDR3 loop: CASSFFAVWDTGELFF. Written as DNA, the CDR3 is TGTGCCAGCAGTTTTTTTGCGGTATGGGACACCGGGGAGCTGTTTTTT.

J is TRBJ1-1 and V is TRBV2; D remains unclear. The V gene's germline CDR1 is SNHLY and CDR2 FYNNEI. Trimming removed 6 bases from V and 11 bases from J, with 7 bases in between. This CDR3 is built from 9 residues. The CDR3 protein is CASSPVAFF. The CDR3 region has the DNA TGTGCCAGCAGCCCAGTGGCTTTCTTT.

This rearrangement joins TRBV5-6 to TRBJ2-3, with 12 bases fitting TRBD2. CDR1 is SGHDT and CDR2 is YYEEEE in the germline V gene. There are 16 residues in the CDR3. V dropped 2 bases and J dropped 5; count of bases not matched to a gene: 6. The chain's CDR3 is CASSLGLLAGGDTQYF. DNA of the CDR3: TGTGCCAGCAGCTTAGGCCTACTAGCGGGGGGAGATACGCAGTATTTT.

The rearrangement uses TRBV28 and TRBJ2-1; 8 bases align to TRBD2. The CDR3 is 16 amino acids. Germline trimming cut 6 bases from V and 3 bases from J; bases unmatched to any gene: 10. The V gene's germline CDR1 is MDHEN and CDR2 SYDVKM. The CDR3 nucleotides are TGTGCCAGCAGGTACCTCGCTAGCGGGCTCTACAATGAGCAGTTCTTC. Protein product: CASRYLASGLYNEQFF.

CDR3 nucleotide sequence: TGTGCCAGCAGTACAGACGGCAATAAGGACTATGGCTACACCTTC. As protein: CASSTDGNKDYGYTF. The chain recombines TRBV2 with TRBJ1-2; no definite D call. This CDR3 contains 15 residues. Germline V gives CDR1 SNHLY, CDR2 FYNNEI. Trimming shortened V by 5 bases and J by 3 bases, and 16 bases separated the two germline ends.

This clone appeared a few times. The chain recombines TRBV5-7 with TRBJ2-7, with a possible D match to TRBD2 (7 bases). TRBV5-7 is assigned to the ORF class and has an uncertain function. V was pared by 2 bases and J by 6 bases, with 9 bases between. The CDR3 is 12 residues long. The CDR3 sequence is CASSFGGREQYF. CDR3 nucleotide sequence: TGTGCCAGCAGCTTCGGGGGGCGCGAGCAGTACTTC.

The J gene is TRBJ2-4, the V gene TRBV3-1 (or the pseudogene TRBV3-2); 10 nucleotides line up with TRBD2. With V trimmed by 2 bases and J by 0 bases, 13 bases remained unmatched. The CDR3 length is 20 residues. Germline lookup yields CDR1 LGHDT and CDR2 YNNKEL (reference sequence). The CDR3 region is CASSQRMGLAGVLAKNIQYF. The CDR3 DNA reads TGTGCCAGCAGCCAACGAATGGGGCTAGCGGGGGTACTAGCCAAAAACATTCAGTACTTC.

This rearrangement joins TRBV3-1 (or the pseudogene TRBV3-2) to TRBJ1-6; no definite D call. This CDR3 has 15 amino acids. Germline lookup yields CDR1 LGHDT and CDR2 YNNKEL (reference sequence). Between the trimmed V and J ends, which lost 0 bases and 8 bases, there was a span of 11 bases. The CDR3 region is CASSQETYQDSPLHF. The CDR3, as DNA: TGTGCCAGCAGCCAAGAGACCTATCAGGATTCACCCCTCCACTTT.

The V and J genes are TRBV18 and TRBJ2-5; D gene ambiguous. The germline V gene encodes CDR1 KGHSH and CDR2 LQKENI. V was shortened by 2 bases and J by 2 bases, with 6 bases between the two germline ends. This CDR3 comprises 13 residues. The CDR3 DNA follows: TGTGCCAGCTCACCATACTTGCAAGAGACCCAGTACTTC. Translation gives CASSPYLQETQYF.

The gene calls are TRBV19 and TRBJ1-5; D might be TRBD1 (6 bases). The germline V gene has CDR1 LNHDA and CDR2 SQIVND (reference sequence). This CDR3 comprises 16 residues. V was trimmed by 2 bases and J by 6 bases, leaving 17 bases between them. Written as DNA, the CDR3 is TGTGCCAGTAGTATAAGGCGGGGGGGCCAATTTCAGCCCCAGCATTTT. It codes for CASSIRRGGQFQPQHF.

This clone has just one count. The rearrangement joins TRBV10-3 to TRBJ2-1; TRBD2 matches 15 bases. Germline CDR1 reads ENHRY; CDR2 reads SYGVKD. This CDR3 has 18 amino acids. V shed 4 bases and J 1 base; nucleotides not matched to a gene: 5. CDR3 amino acids: CAISGTSGGAGSYNEQFF. CDR3 DNA sequence: TGTGCCATCAGTGGGACTAGCGGGGGGGCTGGTTCCTACAATGAGCAGTTCTTC.

The chain is built from TRBV6-6 and TRBJ1-1; TRBD1 might be the D (5 bases). Germline loops: CDR1 MNHNY, CDR2 SVGAGI (reference sequence). The CDR3 totals 14 residues. Trimming cost V 0 bases and J 4 bases, with 9 bases left between them. CDR3 bases: TGTGCCAGCAGTTACTCGGGGGGGAGCACTGAAGCTTTCTTT. Translated: CASSYSGGSTEAFF.

This sequence joins TRBV27 and TRBJ1-4, with 7 bases lining up with TRBD1. The germline gives CDR1 MNHEY, CDR2 SMNVEV (reference sequence). The CDR3 totals 13 residues. V lost 8 bases, J lost 8 bases, and 8 bases stayed unmatched. CDR3 nucleotides: TGTGCCAGCCGAGGGGGCAAGGGCGAAAAACTGTTTTTT. Its translation: CASRGGKGEKLFF.

The chain carries TRBV12-3 or TRBV12-4 and TRBJ1-1; D is undetermined. The germline V and J ends were trimmed by 6 bases and 5 bases, with 13 bases remaining between them. This CDR3 has 13 residues. The CDR3 loop is CASSSHGVTEAFF. CDR3 nucleotide sequence: TGTGCCAGCAGCTCTCACGGAGTGACTGAAGCTTTCTTT.

As concerns this clone: Other DNA sequences of this sample code for an identical CDR3. J is TRBJ2-7 and V is TRBV20-1; D not certain. The CDR3 extends over 11 amino acids. Trimming took off 0 bases at V and 6 bases at J, with 6 bases between the two ends. Looked up from germline, CDR1 is DFQATT and CDR2 is SNEGSKA (reference sequence). CDR3 sequence: CSARDSVEQYV. CDR3 DNA sequence: TGCAGTGCTAGAGATTCCGTCGAGCAGTACGTC.

The genes are TRBV5-1 and TRBJ2-6, with 7 nucleotides matching TRBD1. V lost 4 bases, J lost 1 base, and 17 bases stayed unmatched. CDR3 length: 20 residues. Germline V CDR1 and CDR2: SGHRS, YFSETQ. The CDR3 spells CASSQRGPKGTVSGANVLTF. The CDR3 coding sequence is TGCGCCAGCAGCCAAAGGGGGCCGAAGGGGACCGTTTCTGGGGCCAACGTCCTGACTTTC.